The clone carrying this TCR beta chain was counted a few times. Its antigen is still unknown. CD45RO/CCR7/CD25/CD127/CD95/CD27 staining was used to isolate CD4+ naive, central memory, regulatory and stem cell-like memory cells by sorting. Without exception, sorted populations had purity beyond 95%. The data stem from a study of beta chain features in type 1 diabetes. Study-wide results and caveats: TCRB CDR3s from Type 1 diabetes patients were moderately but significantly shorter in all four CD4+ subsets.

The investigators reverse transcribed all of the isolated RNA, so they sequenced expressed TCRB transcripts. Data came from immunoSEQ multiplex PCR; TCRdb stores just in-frame clones and leaves some out. In the table there are about 160,000 clones, 7.8% of which are singletons. The germline CDR1 and CDR2 sequences are SGHVS and FNYEAQ. V was cut by 1 base and J by 5 bases, with 15 bases left in between. The CDR3 is 15 amino acids. Source material: central memory CD4+ T cells from blood. The receptor was derived from a woman aged 40-49 years with type 1 diabetes. The gene calls are TRBV7-6 and TRBJ2-7, with TRBD1 as a possible D gene (6 bases). The CDR3 sequence is CASSLVQGIGDEQYF. The CDR3 DNA sequence: TGTGCCAGCAGCTTAGTTCAGGGGATTGGAGACGAGCAGTACTTC.